Shown below are 27 T cell receptor beta chains from a single sample sequenced in a study of cytomegalovirus exposure and HLA in healthy donors. 60 Vbeta and 13 Jbeta primers were used in PCR. Produced via immunoSEQ multiplex PCR; TCRdb's table is partial and in-frame only. The data contain around 140,000 clones, around nine tenths of them singletons. Sequences were obtained from PBMCs. These receptors originate from a woman aged 25 to 45 in good health and CMV-seronegative.

The V gene is TRBV28, the J gene TRBJ1-5; D remains unclear. From germline, CDR1 is MDHEN and CDR2 SYDVKM. The CDR3 has 15 residues. Trimming took 2 bases from V and 0 from J, leaving 8 bases between them. The CDR3 nucleotides read TGTGCCAGCAGTTTAGTGGGCCATAGCAATCAGCCCCAGCATTTT. Protein sequence: CASSLVGHSNQPQHF.

The chain has TRBV6-1 and TRBJ1-1; D perhaps matches TRBD1 (6 bases). The CDR3 has 15 residues. Germline lookup yields CDR1 MNHNS and CDR2 SASEGT. V lost 5 bases and J lost 1, with 14 bases in between. The CDR3: CASSRHGTPNTEAFF. The CDR3 coding sequence is TGTGCCAGCAGTAGACACGGGACACCGAACACTGAAGCTTTCTTT.

V and J are TRBV28 and TRBJ1-1; the D gene is possibly TRBD1 (6 bases). CDR1 is MDHEN and CDR2 is SYDVKM in the germline V gene. The germline V and J ends were trimmed by 5 bases and 1 base, with 14 bases remaining between them. The CDR3 sequence is 15 residues long. The CDR3 nucleotides read TGTGCCAGCAGTCTCCGGGGGGCGAAGAACACTGAAGCTTTCTTT. Amino acids: CASSLRGAKNTEAFF.

The J gene is TRBJ1-1, the V gene TRBV4-3; a possible D gene is TRBD1 (6 bases). The germline gives CDR1 LGHNA, CDR2 YSLEER. The V end lost 3 bases, the J end lost 1 base, and 27 bases lay between the germline ends. The CDR3 sequence is 20 residues long. The CDR3 nucleotides read TGCGCCAGCAGCCAGAGCGAAAGCTGGGGGCAGGGGCTACGGAACACTGAAGCTTTCTTT. This sequence encodes CASSQSESWGQGLRNTEAFF.

The V gene is TRBV6-5, the J gene TRBJ1-4, with 9 bases lining up with TRBD1. CDR1 MNHEY and CDR2 SVGAGI come from the germline V gene. This CDR3 has 16 residues. Trimming removed 0 bases from V and 8 bases from J; junction bases left unmatched: 7. The CDR3 here is CASSYSKGTGREKLFF. The CDR3 DNA reads TGTGCCAGCAGTTACTCGAAAGGGACAGGGAGGGAAAAACTGTTTTTT.

V gene TRBV30 combines with J gene TRBJ1-1; D perhaps matches TRBD1 (5 bases). The CDR3 runs 13 residues. V gave up 0 bases and J gave up 5 bases, with 10 bases separating them. The germline gives CDR1 GTSNPN, CDR2 SVGIG (reference sequence). Written as DNA, the CDR3 is TGTGCCTGGAGTGTACAGGTCGGAACTGAAGCTTTCTTT. It is translated as CAWSVQVGTEAFF.

V is TRBV10-3 and J is TRBJ2-1; weak D call: TRBD2 (7 bases). There are 17 residues in the CDR3. Between the trimmed V and J ends, which lost 2 bases and 8 bases, there was a span of 22 bases. Germline V gives CDR1 ENHRY, CDR2 SYGVKD. The CDR3 is CAISEILGGPGHDEQFF. The CDR3, as DNA: TGTGCCATCAGTGAGATACTGGGGGGGCCGGGTCACGATGAGCAGTTCTTC.

V is TRBV7-9 and J is TRBJ2-3, with TRBD2 identical over 8 bases. Germline lookup yields CDR1 SEHNR and CDR2 FQNEAQ (reference sequence). The CDR3 has 15 residues. Germline trimming cut 4 bases from V and 2 bases from J; bases unmatched to any gene: 5. CDR3 DNA sequence: TGTGCCAGCAGCTCCACTAGCGGCCTCACAGATACGCAGTATTTT. Translation: CASSSTSGLTDTQYF.

J is TRBJ1-6 and V is TRBV19, with 7 bases matching TRBD1. With 7 bases clipped from V and 7 bases from J, the junction kept 10 bases outside the gene matches. CDR1 and CDR2 (germline): LNHDA, SQIVND (reference sequence). The CDR3 sequence is 15 residues long. CDR3 coding DNA: TGTGCCAGTACCATCCGGGACAGTTTAAATTCACCCCTCCACTTT. This encodes CASTIRDSLNSPLHF.

The chain is built from TRBV5-1 and TRBJ1-3; D gene unclear. Trimming took 0 bases from V and 1 from J, leaving 5 bases between them. Germline V gene lookup returns CDR1 SGHRS and CDR2 YFSETQ. The CDR3 is 14 amino acids. The CDR3, as DNA: TGCGCCAGCAGCTTGGGGAGTTCTGGAAACACCATATATTTT. It is translated as CASSLGSSGNTIYF. Full variable domain (remainder filled in from reference TRBV5-1 and TRBJ1-3): KAGVTQTPRYLIKTRGQQVTLSCSPISGHRSVSWYQQTPGQGLQFLFEYFSETQRNKGNFPGRFSGRQFSNSRSEMNVSTLELGDSALYLCASSLGSSGNTIYFGEGSWLTVV.

This chain joins TRBV15 and TRBJ2-1; D may be TRBD2 (6 bases). Trimming took off 0 bases at V and 0 bases at J, with 6 bases between the two ends. Germline CDR1 reads LNHNV; CDR2 reads YYDKDF (reference sequence). The CDR3 covers 15 residues. DNA for the CDR3: TGTGCCACCAGCAGAGATAGCGGCTCCTACAATGAGCAGTTCTTC. Encoded protein: CATSRDSGSYNEQFF.

The genes are TRBV28 and TRBJ1-5; D perhaps matches TRBD1 (5 bases). Per the germline V gene, CDR1 is MDHEN and CDR2 is SYDVKM. The CDR3 runs to 12 residues. The CDR3 region has the DNA TGTGCGGGGGGGGTTCCAAGTCAGCCCCAGCATTTT. Protein sequence: CAGGVPSQPQHF.

The CDR3 sequence is CSVGTTNTYYEQYF. CDR3 coding DNA: TGCAGCGTTGGGACAACTAACACGTACTACGAGCAGTACTTC. The chain couples TRBV29-1 to TRBJ2-7, with D perhaps TRBD1 (5 bases). Germline V gives CDR1 SQVTM, CDR2 ANQGSEA. V was shortened by 4 bases and J by 3 bases, with 16 bases between the two germline ends. There are 14 residues in the CDR3.

The chain joins TRBV29-1 to TRBJ2-7, with a tentative D call TRBD1 (6 bases). This CDR3 is 12 amino acids long. V gave up 4 bases and J gave up 2 bases, with 9 bases separating them. CDR1 and CDR2 from the germline V gene are SQVTM and ANQGSEA. In nucleotides, the CDR3 is TGCAGCGTTGGGGACACCACCTACGAGCAGTACTTC. It codes for CSVGDTTYEQYF.

The gene calls are TRBV11-3 and TRBJ1-5; D is perhaps TRBD1 (5 bases). Trimming cost V 5 bases and J 4 bases, with 12 bases left between them. The CDR3 is made up of 14 amino acids. Germline CDR1 and CDR2: SGHNT and YENEEA. CDR3 protein: CASSPKKGNQPQHF. CDR3 DNA sequence: TGTGCCAGCAGCCCGAAGAAGGGGAATCAGCCCCAGCATTTT.

The chain recombines TRBV13 with TRBJ2-1; D may be TRBD2 (6 bases). Trimming took off 5 bases at V and 4 bases at J, with 15 bases between the two ends. Germline CDR1 is PRHDT and CDR2 is FYEKMQ (reference sequence). This CDR3 spans 15 amino acids. The CDR3 reads CASSTFGGEYNEQFF. In nucleotides, the CDR3 is TGTGCCAGCAGCACCTTTGGCGGGGAGTACAATGAGCAGTTCTTC.

The J gene is TRBJ1-2, the V gene TRBV5-5, with 8 bases aligning to TRBD1. Germline V gives CDR1 SGHKS, CDR2 YYEKEE (reference sequence). CDR3 length: 13 residues. Unmatched junction bases numbered 4, after V lost 3 bases and J lost 6 bases. The CDR3 spells CASSYGTGDGYTF. The DNA of the CDR3 is TGTGCCAGCAGCTACGGGACAGGAGATGGCTACACCTTC. Drawing the rest from reference TRBV5-5 and TRBJ1-2, the complete variable domain is DAGVTQSPTHLIKTRGQQVTLRCSPISGHKSVSWYQQVLGQGPQFIFQYYEKEERGRGNFPDRFSARQFPNYSSELNVNALLLGDSALYLCASSYGTGDGYTFGSGTRLTVV.

The rearrangement links TRBV18 to TRBJ2-4, with 7 bases that match TRBD1. Germline V gene sequence: CDR1 KGHSH, CDR2 LQKENI. V dropped 0 bases and J dropped 15; count of bases not matched to a gene: 17. The CDR3 has 16 residues. CDR3 DNA sequence: TGTGCCAGCTCACCACCTTCGACAGGGTTGGGTGTCGGGCTGTACTTC. Protein sequence: CASSPPSTGLGVGLYF.

The chain joins TRBV9 to TRBJ2-1; perhaps TRBD2 as D (5 bases). The V end was cut by 0 bases, the J end by 7 bases, with 14 bases between. This CDR3 is built from 15 residues. Germline values: CDR1 SGDLS, CDR2 YYNGEE. CDR3 protein: CASSVDGVRWNEQFF. CDR3 nucleotides: TGTGCCAGCAGCGTAGACGGGGTGAGATGGAATGAGCAGTTCTTC.

The chain couples TRBV28 to TRBJ1-1; D not certain. Per germline, CDR1 MDHEN and CDR2 SYDVKM. The V end lost 7 bases, the J end lost 2 bases, and 5 bases lay between the germline ends. This CDR3 comprises 11 residues. Here the CDR3 reads CASNLNTEAFF. CDR3 bases: TGTGCCAGCAATCTAAACACTGAAGCTTTCTTT.

The chain joins TRBV30 to TRBJ1-1; 8 bases line up with TRBD1. Germline loops: CDR1 GTSNPN, CDR2 SVGIG (reference sequence). The CDR3 is 15 amino acids. The ends lost 3 bases at V and 5 bases at J; junction bases unmatched: 11. In DNA form, the CDR3 reads TGTGCCTGGAGCCGGGGCAGGGGGCTGGGAACTGAAGCTTTCTTT. It codes for CAWSRGRGLGTEAFF.

The sample holds one count of this clone. The chain has TRBV7-9 and TRBJ1-1; 7 bases line up with TRBD1. Trimming cost V 1 base and J 5 bases; bases outside gene matches: 7. The CDR3 is 15 residues long. Germline V gene sequence: CDR1 SEHNR, CDR2 FQNEAQ (reference sequence). Written as DNA, the CDR3 is TGTGCCAGCAGCTTAGTAACAGGGGTGGATACTGAAGCTTTCTTT. Translated, it gives CASSLVTGVDTEAFF.

J is TRBJ2-1 and V is TRBV29-1; TRBD1 might be the D (5 bases). The CDR3 spans 15 residues. V was trimmed by 4 bases and J by 0 bases, leaving 13 bases between them. Germline assignment: CDR1 SQVTM and CDR2 ANQGSEA. The CDR3 region is CSVGQGFSSYNEQFF. The CDR3 DNA is TGCAGCGTTGGTCAGGGCTTTAGCTCCTACAATGAGCAGTTCTTC.

V gene TRBV10-3 combines with J gene TRBJ1-5, with a possible D match to TRBD1 (5 bases). This CDR3 region has 14 residues. The germline V gene has CDR1 ENHRY and CDR2 SYGVKD. Deletions cut 5 bases from V and 3 bases from J, with 11 bases between. CDR3 residues: CAISPDSYNQPQHF. The CDR3 coding sequence is TGTGCCATCAGTCCCGACAGCTACAATCAGCCCCAGCATTTT.

About this clone: Likely a read error: the CDR3 ends without its conserved phenylalanine or tryptophan. This chain joins TRBV11-2 and TRBJ1-2; TRBD1 matches at 12 bases. This CDR3 has 15 amino acids. V trimming: 5 bases; J trimming: 6 bases; junction bases outside the gene matches: 7. Per germline, CDR1 SGHAT and CDR2 FQNNGV. The chain's CDR3 is CASSRQGTGGDGYTL. In DNA form, the CDR3 reads TGTGCCAGCAGCCGACAAGGGACAGGGGGCGATGGCTACACCCTC.

V usage is TRBV4-3 and J usage is TRBJ1-4; no clear D gene. V dropped 6 bases and J dropped 2 bases, with 13 bases sitting between them. The CDR3 runs to 15 residues. Looked up from germline, CDR1 is LGHNA and CDR2 is YSLEER. CDR3 bases: TGCGCCAGCAGAACGGACGGAGGGACTAATGAAAAACTGTTTTTT. Translated, it gives CASRTDGGTNEKLFF.

The V call is TRBV2, the J call TRBJ2-1; D unclear. This CDR3 contains 13 residues. Germline V CDR1 and CDR2: SNHLY, FYNNEI. Trimming removed 5 bases at V and 0 bases at J, with 5 bases between. CDR3 DNA sequence: TGTGCCAGCAGTTCTAGCTCCTACAATGAGCAGTTCTTC. This codes for CASSSSSYNEQFF.